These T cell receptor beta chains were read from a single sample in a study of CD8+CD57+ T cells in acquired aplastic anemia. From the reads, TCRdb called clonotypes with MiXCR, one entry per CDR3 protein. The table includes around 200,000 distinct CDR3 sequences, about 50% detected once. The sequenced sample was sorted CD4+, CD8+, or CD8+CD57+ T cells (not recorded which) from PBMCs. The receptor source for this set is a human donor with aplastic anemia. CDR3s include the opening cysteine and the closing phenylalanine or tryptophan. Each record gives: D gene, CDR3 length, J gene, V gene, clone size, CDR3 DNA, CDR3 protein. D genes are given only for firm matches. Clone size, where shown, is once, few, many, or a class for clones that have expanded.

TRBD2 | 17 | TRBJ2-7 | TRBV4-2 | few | TGTGCCAGCAGCCAAGTTTTAAGCGGGGGGCAATCCTACGAGCAGTACTTC | CASSQVLSGGQSYEQYF
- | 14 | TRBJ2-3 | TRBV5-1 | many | TGCGCCAGCACAGAGGGTCAAACCCGGGATACGCAGTATTTT | CASTEGQTRDTQYF
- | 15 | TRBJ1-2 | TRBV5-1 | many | TGCGCCAGCAGCTTGGAGCTTGGTCAGGGGCGAGGCTACACCTTC | CASSLELGQGRGYTF
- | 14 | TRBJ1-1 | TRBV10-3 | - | TGTGCCATCAGTGCCTCGCCTGGAGGAACTGAAGCTTTCTTT | CAISASPGGTEAFF
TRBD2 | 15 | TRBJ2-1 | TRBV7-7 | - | TGTGCTAGCAGCTTACGACTAGCGGGGGGCGATGAGCAGTTCTTC | CASSLRLAGGDEQFF
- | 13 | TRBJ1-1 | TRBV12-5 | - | TGTGCTAGTGGTTTTATACCGGGAGCTGAAGCTTTCTTT | CASGFIPGAEAFF
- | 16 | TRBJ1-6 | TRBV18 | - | TGTGCCAGCTCATTGAGGGCCAGCTTTTATAATTCACCCCTCCACTTT | CASSLRASFYNSPLHF
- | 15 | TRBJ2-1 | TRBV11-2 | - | TGTGCCAGCAGCTTATCTCTGCGGGGCATCAATGAGCAGTTCTTC | CASSLSLRGINEQFF
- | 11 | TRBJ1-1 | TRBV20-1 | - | TGCAGTGCTAACAGGGCCACTGAAGCTTTCTTT | CSANRATEAFF
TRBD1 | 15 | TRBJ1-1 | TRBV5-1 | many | TGCGCCAGCAGCCACGGGACAGACATGAACACTGAAGCTTTCTTT | CASSHGTDMNTEAFF
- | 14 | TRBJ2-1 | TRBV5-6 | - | TGTGCCAGCAGCTTGGTAGATCGATACAATGAGCAGTTCTTC | CASSLVDRYNEQFF
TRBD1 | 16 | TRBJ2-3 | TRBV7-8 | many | TGTGCCAGCAGCCCCAGACAGGGATCTAGCACAGATACGCAGTATTTT | CASSPRQGSSTDTQYF
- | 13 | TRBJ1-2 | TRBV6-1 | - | TGTGCCAGCAGCGAGACCGTCCCCTATGGCTACACCTTC | CASSETVPYGYTF
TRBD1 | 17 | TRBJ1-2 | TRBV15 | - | TGTGCCACCAGCTCCCAGGACAGGCTGGGGAAAAACTATGGCTACACCTTC | CATSSQDRLGKNYGYTF
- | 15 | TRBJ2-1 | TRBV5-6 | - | TGTGCCAGCAGCCATAGCGGCGCCCCCTCCGATGAGCAGTTCTTC | CASSHSGAPSDEQFF
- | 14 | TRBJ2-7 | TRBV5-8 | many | TGTGCCAGCAGAGCTACTGGGGGCGGGCACGAGCAGTACTTC | CASRATGGGHEQYF
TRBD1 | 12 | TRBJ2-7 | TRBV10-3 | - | TGTGCCATCAGGACAGGGGGCTCCGAGCAGTACTTC | CAIRTGGSEQYF
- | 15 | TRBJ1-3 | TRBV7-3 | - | TGTGCCAGCGTCAAACGTAGGGGGACTGGAAACACCATATATTTT | CASVKRRGTGNTIYF
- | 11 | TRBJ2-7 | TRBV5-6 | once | TGTGCCAGCAGCCACACTCATGAGCGTTACTTC | CASSHTHERYF
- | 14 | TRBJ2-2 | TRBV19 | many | TGTGCCAGTAGTATCCCCATGGCTACCGGGGAGCTGTTTTTT | CASSIPMATGELFF
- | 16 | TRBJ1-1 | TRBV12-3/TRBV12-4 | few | TGTGCCAGCAGTTTAATCCTAGGACAGCTGAACACTGAAGCTTTCTTT | CASSLILGQLNTEAFF
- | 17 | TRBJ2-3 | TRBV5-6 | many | TGTGCCAGCAGCCCTGTCGCAGGACTACAAACTACAGATACGCAGTATTTT | CASSPVAGLQTTDTQYF
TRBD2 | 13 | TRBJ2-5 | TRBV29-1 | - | TGCAGCGTTGTTGGGGGACTACGCGAGACCCAGTACTTC | CSVVGGLRETQYF